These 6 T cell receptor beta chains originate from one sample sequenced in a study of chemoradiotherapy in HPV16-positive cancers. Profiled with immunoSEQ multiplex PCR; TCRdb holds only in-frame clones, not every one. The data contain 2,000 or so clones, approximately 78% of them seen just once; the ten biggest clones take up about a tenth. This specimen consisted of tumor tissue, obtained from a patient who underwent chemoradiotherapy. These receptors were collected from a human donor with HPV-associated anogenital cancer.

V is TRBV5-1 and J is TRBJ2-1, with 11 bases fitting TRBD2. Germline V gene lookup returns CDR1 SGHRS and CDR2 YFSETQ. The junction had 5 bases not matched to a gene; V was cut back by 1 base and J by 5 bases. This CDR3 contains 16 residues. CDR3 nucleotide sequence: TGCGCCAGCAGCTTGAGTGCTAGCGGGGGGAACAATGAGCAGTTCTTC. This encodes CASSLSASGGNNEQFF.

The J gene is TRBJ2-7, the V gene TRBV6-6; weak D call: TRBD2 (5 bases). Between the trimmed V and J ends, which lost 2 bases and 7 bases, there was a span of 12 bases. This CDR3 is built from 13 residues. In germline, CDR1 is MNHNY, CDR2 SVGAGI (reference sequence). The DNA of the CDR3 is TGTGCCAGCAGTTACCAAAAAACTAGTGAGCAGTACTTC. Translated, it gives CASSYQKTSEQYF.

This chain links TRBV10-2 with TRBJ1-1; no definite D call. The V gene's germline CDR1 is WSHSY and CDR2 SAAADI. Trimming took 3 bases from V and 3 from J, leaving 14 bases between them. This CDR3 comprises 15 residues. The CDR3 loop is CASSEEGFVDTEAFF. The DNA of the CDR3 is TGCGCCAGCAGTGAAGAGGGATTCGTCGACACTGAAGCTTTCTTT.

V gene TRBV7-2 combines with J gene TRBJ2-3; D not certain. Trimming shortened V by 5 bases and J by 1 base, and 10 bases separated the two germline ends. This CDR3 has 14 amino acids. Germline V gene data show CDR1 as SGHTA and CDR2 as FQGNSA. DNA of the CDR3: TGTGCCAGCAGCCCCACCTCTGGCACAGATACGCAGTATTTT. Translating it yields CASSPTSGTDTQYF. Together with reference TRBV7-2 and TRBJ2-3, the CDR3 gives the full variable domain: GAGVSQSPSNKVTEKGKDVELRCDPISGHTALYWYRQSLGQGLEFLIYFQGNSAPDKSGLPSDRFSAERTGGSVSTLTIQRTQQEDSAVYLCASSPTSGTDTQYFGPGTRLTVL.

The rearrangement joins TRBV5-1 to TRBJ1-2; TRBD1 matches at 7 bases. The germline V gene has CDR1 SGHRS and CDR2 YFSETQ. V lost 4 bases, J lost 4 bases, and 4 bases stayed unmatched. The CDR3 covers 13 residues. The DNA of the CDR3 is TGCGCCAGCAGCCCGGGACAGCTCTATGGCTACACCTTC. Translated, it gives CASSPGQLYGYTF.

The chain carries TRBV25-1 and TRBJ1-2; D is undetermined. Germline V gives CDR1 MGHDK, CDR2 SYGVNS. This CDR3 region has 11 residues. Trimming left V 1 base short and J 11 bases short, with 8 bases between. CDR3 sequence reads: CASSESFRYTF. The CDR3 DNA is TGTGCCAGCAGTGAATCGTTCCGGTACACCTTC.